This record looks at one T cell receptor beta chain sequence and its context. The antigen remains unidentified. These data are taken from a study of T cell responses to AZD1222 COVID-19 vaccine. Study overall: Second-dose timings of about 4 or about 12 weeks were pooled. Study-level results: Among the donors, most were white British and more were female, and clonal diversity was possibly underestimated. Breadth and depth of Spike-specific TCRs rose after two AZD1222 doses.

Generated by immunoSEQ multiplex PCR, the TCRdb table keeps only in-frame clones and is missing some. The sample has some 150,000 clones, approximately 88% seen once. J lost 8 bases, V lost 6 bases, and 18 bases had no gene match. The CDR3 sequence is 18 residues long. Germline CDR1 SNHLY, CDR2 FYNNEI. This sample comprised peripheral blood, obtained on day 0 of AZD1222 vaccination. The chain joins TRBV2 to TRBJ1-4; 10 bases match TRBD1. The receptor was derived from an adult in good health. The CDR3 loop reads CASRLGQGGSGFSEKLFF. CDR3 coding DNA: TGTGCCAGCAGACTTGGACAGGGGGGCTCGGGGTTTTCGGAAAAACTGTTTTTT.